Presented here are 28 T cell receptor beta chains from one specimen sequenced in a study of T cells in Graves' hyperthyroidism and ophthalmopathy. What was amplified from RNA transcripts were TCR beta CDR3 regions. TCR CDR3 underwent first-round RT-PCR with the HTBI primer set. One entry per CDR3 protein results from TCRdb running MiXCR on the multiplex PCR reads. The sample holds approximately 570,000 distinct CDR3 sequences, 20% seen once. Sequenced material: blood. The receptor source for this set is a man aged 35-49 years with Graves' ophthalmopathy.

This clonotype appeared a few times. This sequence joins TRBV6-1 and TRBJ1-2, with 8 bases that match TRBD1. The V and J ends lost 0 bases and 4 bases, in that order; junction bases with no gene match: 4. The CDR3 extends over 15 amino acids. Per the germline V gene, CDR1 is MNHNS and CDR2 is SASEGT. CDR3 DNA sequence: TGTGCCAGCAGTGAAGCGAGGGACAGGACCTATGGCTACACCTTC. It yields the protein CASSEARDRTYGYTF.

Ten or more counts support this clonotype. The gene calls are TRBV27 and TRBJ2-1; 8 bases match TRBD1. Germline V gene data show CDR1 as MNHEY and CDR2 as SMNVEV (reference sequence). The junction had 12 bases not matched to a gene; V was cut back by 4 bases and J by 7 bases. The CDR3 consists of 16 residues. The CDR3 sequence is CASSSRTGRNINEQFF. CDR3 in DNA: TGTGCCAGCAGTTCCCGGACAGGGAGAAACATAAATGAGCAGTTCTTC.

This clonotype came up a few times. The chain recombines TRBV4-1 with TRBJ1-4; 7 nucleotides agree with TRBD1. This CDR3 is 19 amino acids long. Germline V gene lookup returns CDR1 MGHRA and CDR2 YSYEKL. V dropped 1 base and J dropped 3; count of bases not matched to a gene: 14. In DNA form, the CDR3 reads TGCGCCAGCAGCCAAGGGCTTGACAGGGTTGGATTGTCTAATGAAAAACTGTTTTTT. It codes for CASSQGLDRVGLSNEKLFF.

About this clonotype itself: This may come from a read error, since a much larger clone is one base off. The gene calls are TRBV5-1 and TRBJ1-5, with 7 bases fitting TRBD1. Per the germline V gene, CDR1 is SGHRS and CDR2 is YFSETQ. V was pared by 4 bases and J by 5 bases, with 6 bases of the junction left unmatched. CDR3 length: 14 amino acids. CDR3 loop: CASSPTTGDQPQHF. Written as DNA, the CDR3 is TGCGCCAGCAGCCCAACAACAGGGGATCAGCCCCAGCATTTT. Variable domain in full (rest from reference TRBV5-1 and TRBJ1-5): KAGVTQTPRYLIKTRGQQVTLSCSPISGHRSVSWYQQTPGQGLQFLFEYFSETQRNKGNFPGRFSGRQFSNSRSEMNVSTLELGDSALYLCASSPTTGDQPQHFGDGTRLSIL.

V usage is TRBV12-3 or TRBV12-4 and J usage is TRBJ2-3; 8 bases fit TRBD1. Trimming removed 2 bases from V and 4 bases from J; junction bases left unmatched: 5. This CDR3 has 15 residues. The CDR3 region is CASSLWQGAADTQYF. The CDR3 DNA follows: TGTGCCAGCAGTTTATGGCAGGGGGCCGCAGATACGCAGTATTTT.

A few counts support this clonotype. V is TRBV24-1 and J is TRBJ2-7, with D perhaps TRBD2 (6 bases). V lost 4 bases and J 4 bases, leaving 16 bases between the germline ends. CDR1 KGHDR and CDR2 SFDVKD come from the germline V gene. The CDR3 contains 15 residues. The CDR3 DNA is TGTGCCACCAGTGAATCACGGCGGGGAACTTACGAGCAGTACTTC. Amino acid sequence: CATSESRRGTYEQYF.

This clonotype was seen only a few times. This chain joins TRBV27 and TRBJ1-3, with D unresolved. V was trimmed by 5 bases and J by 0 bases, leaving 5 bases between them. Germline-derived CDR1 and CDR2 are MNHEY and SMNVEV (reference sequence). The CDR3 runs 13 residues. The DNA for the CDR3 is TGTGCCAGCAGTGTCAGCTCTGGAAACACCATATATTTT. Its protein is CASSVSSGNTIYF.

This clonotype was picked up many times. This chain links TRBV7-3 with TRBJ2-7; TRBD2 matches at 14 bases. Germline V gene sequence: CDR1 SGHTA, CDR2 FQGTGA. This CDR3 comprises 15 residues. V dropped 5 bases and J dropped 2; count of bases not matched to a gene: 2. The CDR3 bases are TGTGCCAGCAGCATGGGACTAGCGGGAGCCTACGAGCAGTACTTC. It codes for CASSMGLAGAYEQYF.

This clonotype was counted only a few times. V and J are TRBV19 and TRBJ2-1; 8 nucleotides match TRBD2. The CDR3 totals 16 residues. Germline V CDR1 and CDR2: LNHDA, SQIVND (reference sequence). The junction had 6 bases not matched to a gene; V was cut back by 5 bases and J by 0 bases. The CDR3 reads CASSRNSGSSYNEQFF. As DNA, the CDR3 is TGTGCCAGTAGTCGAAACAGCGGGAGCTCCTACAATGAGCAGTTCTTC.

The chain's CDR3 is CASSLRTGPMNTEAFF. The CDR3 DNA reads TGCGCCAGCAGCCTACGGACAGGGCCCATGAACACTGAAGCTTTCTTT. The chain joins TRBV5-1 to TRBJ1-1; TRBD1 matches at 8 bases. J gave up 0 bases and V 4 bases, and 8 bases lay outside the gene matches. CDR3 length: 16 residues. The germline CDR1 and CDR2 sequences are SGHRS and YFSETQ.

This chain uses TRBV29-1 with TRBJ2-3, with D perhaps matching TRBD1 or TRBD2 (6 bases each). This CDR3 spans 13 amino acids. Germline CDR1 SQVTM, CDR2 ANQGSEA. Trimming took off 8 bases at V and 6 bases at J, with 18 bases between the two ends. This CDR3 reads CSSRPGAGDTQYF. The CDR3 DNA reads as TGCAGCTCCCGTCCGGGGGCAGGGGATACGCAGTATTTT.

The genes are TRBV4-3 and TRBJ2-6; 7 nucleotides align to TRBD2. CDR3 length: 18 residues. The germline V gene encodes CDR1 LGHNA and CDR2 YSLEER. J was trimmed by 2 bases and V by 0 bases; bases with no gene match: 7. The CDR3 coding sequence is TGCGCCAGCAGCCAAGAAGGGGTAGGGAGGGCTGGGGCCAACGTCCTGACTTTC. It codes for CASSQEGVGRAGANVLTF.

V and J are TRBV19 and TRBJ1-1; D is possibly TRBD1 (5 bases). Germline V gives CDR1 LNHDA, CDR2 SQIVND (reference sequence). The CDR3 covers 15 residues. V shed 4 bases and J shed 1 base, with 13 bases lying between them. CDR3 DNA sequence: TGTGCCAGTAGTACAGAACGAAGGGGGAACACTGAAGCTTTCTTT. It translates to CASSTERRGNTEAFF.

In this sample, this clonotype turned up many times. The CDR3 DNA reads as TGTGCCAGCAGCTTGGGCCTCAGGGGGGCGTACTATGGCTACACCTTC. Protein sequence: CASSLGLRGAYYGYTF. V and J are TRBV7-2 and TRBJ1-2; 7 nucleotides line up with TRBD1. The CDR3 extends over 16 amino acids. CDR1 SGHTA and CDR2 FQGNSA come from the germline V gene. Trimming cost V 3 bases and J 3 bases; bases outside gene matches: 10.

The chain couples TRBV6-1 to TRBJ2-3; 12 nucleotides line up with TRBD2. The CDR3 extends over 16 amino acids. The germline gives CDR1 MNHNS, CDR2 SASEGT. With V trimmed by 5 bases and J by 3 bases, 6 bases remained unmatched. The CDR3 loop is CASSSLAGGITDTQYF. CDR3 DNA sequence: TGTGCCAGCAGTAGCCTAGCGGGGGGGATAACAGATACGCAGTATTTT.

This clonotype was recorded a few times. In DNA form, the CDR3 reads TGTGCCAGTAAGGGGGAGACCTCCTACAATGAGCAGTTCTTC. It translates to CASKGETSYNEQFF. J is TRBJ2-1 and V is TRBV19; TRBD1 is a possible D gene (6 bases). The V gene lost 7 bases and the J gene lost 0 bases, with 10 bases spanning the gap. CDR1 and CDR2 from the germline V gene are LNHDA and SQIVND (reference sequence). The CDR3 covers 14 residues.

This sequence joins TRBV4-3 and TRBJ1-2, with a tentative D call TRBD1 (6 bases). The CDR3 loop spans 14 amino acids. V was clipped by 3 bases and J by 7 bases, with 15 bases between them. Germline V lookup: CDR1 LGHNA, CDR2 YSLEER. This chain's CDR3 is CASSQQQGTGGYTF. As DNA, the CDR3 is TGCGCCAGCAGCCAGCAGCAGGGGACCGGTGGCTACACCTTC.

The CDR3 DNA sequence: TGTGCCAGCAGTAGGCGGACAGCCGGCGGACTTGCTGAAGCTTTCTTT. Translated, it gives CASSRRTAGGLAEAFF. V gene TRBV6-1 combines with J gene TRBJ1-1; D possibly corresponds to TRBD1 (6 bases). The germline V and J ends were trimmed by 5 bases and 6 bases, with 22 bases remaining between them. This CDR3 spans 16 amino acids. Germline V gene data show CDR1 as MNHNS and CDR2 as SASEGT.

This clonotype has a count of ten or more. The CDR3 is CASSSPLEEQYF. The CDR3 bases are TGTGCCAGCAGTTCACCCCTGGAAGAGCAGTACTTC. V is TRBV28 and J is TRBJ2-7; D remains ambiguous. Germline V gene sequence: CDR1 MDHEN, CDR2 SYDVKM. V was trimmed by 4 bases and J by 7 bases, leaving 11 bases between them. The CDR3 loop spans 12 amino acids.

The V gene is TRBV5-6, the J gene TRBJ2-7; D assignment may be TRBD1 or TRBD2 (5 bases each). CDR3 length: 15 residues. V gave up 3 bases and J gave up 3 bases, with 16 bases separating them. The germline gives CDR1 SGHDT, CDR2 YYEEEE. CDR3 nucleotide sequence: TGTGCCAGCAGCTCCATGCAGGGACGAGGCTACGAGCAGTACTTC. The encoded protein is CASSSMQGRGYEQYF.

The V call is TRBV30, the J call TRBJ2-5, with D perhaps matching TRBD1 or TRBD2 (5 bases each). V dropped 7 bases and J dropped 0 bases, with 12 bases sitting between them. This CDR3 is 13 amino acids long. The germline gives CDR1 GTSNPN, CDR2 SVGIG (reference sequence). CDR3 in DNA: TGTGCCTTAACCGGGACGGACCAAGAGACCCAGTACTTC. It yields the protein CALTGTDQETQYF.

As for this clonotype: The junction does not match germline at one end; this may be a read error. The chain is built from TRBV2 and TRBJ1-1; D might be TRBD1 (6 bases). Germline V lookup: CDR1 SNHLY, CDR2 FYNNEI. This CDR3 has 15 residues. CDR3 DNA sequence: TGTGCCACCAGTGAAGGCCCCAGGGGTGGGACTGAAGCTTCCTTT. Translating it yields CATSEGPRGGTEASF. The full variable domain, with the rest looked up from reference TRBV2 and TRBJ1-1, is EPEVTQTPSHQVTQMGQEVILRCVPISNHLYFYWYRQILGQKVEFLVSFYNNEISEKSEIFDDQFSVERPDGSNFTLKIRSTKLEDSAMYFCATSEGPRGGTEASFGQGTRLTVV.

This clonotype occurred a few times. This chain joins TRBV6-1 and TRBJ2-7; the D gene is possibly TRBD1 (6 bases). Germline V gene lookup returns CDR1 MNHNS and CDR2 SASEGT. Trimming took off 8 bases at V and 4 bases at J, with 18 bases between the two ends. This CDR3 comprises 14 residues. CDR3 protein: CASQQERGLYEQYF. The DNA of the CDR3 is TGTGCCAGCCAACAGGAGAGGGGGTTATACGAGCAGTACTTC.

This clonotype was counted between two and nine times. V usage is TRBV6-1 and J usage is TRBJ2-7, with 9 bases aligning to TRBD1. The J segment lost 0 bases and the V segment lost 6 bases, leaving 6 bases of the junction unmatched. Germline assignment: CDR1 MNHNS and CDR2 SASEGT. This CDR3 contains 15 residues. The chain's CDR3 is CASRSDRGSSYEQYF. CDR3 nucleotides: TGTGCCAGCAGGTCGGACAGGGGAAGCTCCTACGAGCAGTACTTC.

This clonotype showed up just a few times. The chain couples TRBV12-3 or TRBV12-4 to TRBJ1-6; possible D gene TRBD1, 5 bases. This CDR3 has 13 residues. V dropped 2 bases and J dropped 10 bases, with 9 bases sitting between them. CDR3 bases: TGTGCCAGCAGTTTAAGGGGAGAGTCACCCCTCCACTTT. Amino acid sequence: CASSLRGESPLHF.

Comment on this clonotype: A much larger clonotype is one base distant, so this may be a read error. The chain joins TRBV30 to TRBJ1-4, with TRBD1 matching over 12 bases. The CDR3 runs to 14 residues. Germline V gene data show CDR1 as GTSNPN and CDR2 as SVGIG (reference sequence). Trimming took 1 base from V and 9 from J; bases not matched to a gene: 3. CDR3 amino acids: CAWSGGQGAKKLFF. In nucleotides, the CDR3 is TGTGCCTGGAGTGGGGGACAGGGGGCGAAAAAACTGTTTTTT.

V gene TRBV5-1 combines with J gene TRBJ2-1, with 14 bases matching TRBD2. The V gene's germline CDR1 is SGHRS and CDR2 YFSETQ. The CDR3 runs 16 residues. J gave up 10 bases and V 4 bases, and 10 bases lay outside the gene matches. CDR3 amino acids: CASSPTSGGARGEQFF. The CDR3 DNA is TGCGCCAGCAGCCCGACTAGCGGGGGGGCCCGCGGAGAGCAGTTCTTC.

This clonotype has at least ten counts. V gene TRBV7-2 combines with J gene TRBJ1-5, with D maybe TRBD1 (5 bases). CDR1 SGHTA and CDR2 FQGNSA come from the germline V gene. CDR3 size: 15 residues. The V gene lost 5 bases and the J gene lost 6 bases, with 17 bases spanning the gap. The CDR3 region has the DNA TGTGCCAGCAGCGTGGGACGGGTCGAAAGTCAGCCCCAGCATTTT. It translates to CASSVGRVESQPQHF.